A selection of T cell receptor beta chains follows, all from one sample in a study of technical replicates of blood from a handful of donors. Sequencing was performed with immunoSEQ multiplex PCR; in TCRdb, only in-frame clones are kept and a portion is missing. The table records over 70,000 clones, around 95% of them present only once. Sequencing was performed on T cells isolated from PBMCs. These TCRs come from a human donor in good health. Both conserved end residues are part of each CDR3. The order of the fields is J gene, D gene, clone size, V gene, CDR3 DNA, CDR3 protein. A D gene is named only where the DNA matches it firmly. Rows give clone size only sometimes, using once, few, many, or a class for an expanded clone.

TRBJ2-3 TRBD2 - TRBV4-1 TGCGCCAGCAGCCCTAGACTAGCGGGAGTTAGGGATACGCAGTATTTT CASSPRLAGVRDTQYF
TRBJ2-7 - - TRBV10-3 TGTGCCATCAGTGCGAGCGGCGAGCAGTACTTC CAISASGEQYF
TRBJ2-1 - once TRBV27 TGTGCCAGCAGCCCTTGGGGACTCGTGTACAATGAGCAGTTCTTC CASSPWGLVYNEQFF
TRBJ2-1 - - TRBV28 TGTGCCAGCACTCGGGGGGCCAATGAGCAGTTCTTC CASTRGANEQFF
TRBJ2-7 - - TRBV9 TGTGCCAGCAGCTCTTTGGGGACTGGCTCCTACGAGCAGTACTTC CASSSLGTGSYEQYF
TRBJ2-7 - once TRBV5-1 TGCGCCAGCAGCTTGGGAGGGGACATCTACGAGCAGTACTTC CASSLGGDIYEQYF
TRBJ1-1 - - TRBV18 TGTGCCAGCTCACCACGGGAGTGGATGAACACTGAAGCTTTCTTT CASSPREWMNTEAFF
TRBJ1-1 - - TRBV6-5 TGTGCCAGCAGTTACTCCAGGAACACTGAAGCTTTCTTT CASSYSRNTEAFF
TRBJ1-5 - few TRBV6-1 TGTGCCAGCAGTGGAAGCCCAAATCAGCCCCAGCATTTT CASSGSPNQPQHF
TRBJ1-1 - - TRBV19 TGTGCCAGTAGTATTTCTTATGGAGCTATGAACACTGAAGCTTTCTTT CASSISYGAMNTEAFF
TRBJ2-7 - - TRBV5-6 TGTGCCAGCAGCACTCGCGGGTATTTCCACGAGCAGTACTTC CASSTRGYFHEQYF
TRBJ2-7 TRBD2 - TRBV29-1 TGCAGTGATACAACAAGCGGGGATTACGAGCAGTACTTC CSDTTSGDYEQYF
TRBJ2-1 TRBD2 - TRBV9 TGTGCCAGCAGCGGCAGACCTACTAGCGGGAGAGGGGTTGAGCAGTTCTTC CASSGRPTSGRGVEQFF
TRBJ2-2 - - TRBV19 TGTGCCAGTAGCTTCGCCGGGGAGCTGTTTTTT CASSFAGELFF
TRBJ2-7 - - TRBV27 TGTGCCAGCAGTTTGAGCATTTCCAGGGAGCAGTACTTC CASSLSISREQYF
TRBJ1-2 TRBD1 - TRBV5-5 TGTGCCAGCAGCCTAGGGACAGACTATGGCTACACCTTC CASSLGTDYGYTF
TRBJ2-7 - - TRBV29-1 TGCAGCGCGGGGGACAGAGGCTACGAGCAGTACTTC CSAGDRGYEQYF
TRBJ1-2 - - TRBV29-1 TGCAGCGCAAAACCGACAGCTAACTATGGCTACACCTTC CSAKPTANYGYTF
TRBJ1-2 TRBD1 once TRBV2 TGTGCCAGCAGTCACAACGGACAGGGCCAATATGGCTACACCTTC CASSHNGQGQYGYTF
TRBJ2-5 TRBD1 - TRBV5-1 TGCGCCAGCAGCCAAGTTAGGACAGGGCGGGATTATGTGGAGACCCAGTACTTC CASSQVRTGRDYVETQYF
TRBJ2-7 TRBD1 - TRBV7-8 TGTGCCAGCAGCGCTAGAAGGGACAGGGGTATGTACGAGCAGTACTTC CASSARRDRGMYEQYF
TRBJ2-3 TRBD2 - TRBV27 TGTGCCAGCAGCACCACTAGCGGCCCTGACACAGATACGCAGTATTTT CASSTTSGPDTDTQYF